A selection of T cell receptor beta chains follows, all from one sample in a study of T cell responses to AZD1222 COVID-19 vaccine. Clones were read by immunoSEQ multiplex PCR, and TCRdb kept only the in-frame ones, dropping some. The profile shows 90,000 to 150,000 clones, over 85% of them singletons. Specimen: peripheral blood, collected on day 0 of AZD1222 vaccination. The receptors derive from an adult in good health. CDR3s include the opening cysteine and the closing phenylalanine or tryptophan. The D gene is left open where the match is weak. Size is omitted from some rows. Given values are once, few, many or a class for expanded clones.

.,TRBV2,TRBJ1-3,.,CASSDTRWGNTIYF,TGTGCCAGCAGTGACACCCGGTGGGGAAACACCATATATTTT
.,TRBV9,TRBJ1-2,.,CASSVGQGNYGYTF,TGTGCCAGCAGCGTGGGGCAGGGTAACTATGGCTACACCTTC
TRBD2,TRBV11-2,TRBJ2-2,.,CARGGGPNTGELFF,TGTGCCCGCGGGGGGGGTCCGAACACCGGGGAGCTGTTTTTT
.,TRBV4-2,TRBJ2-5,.,CASSQAAGTQYF,TGTGCCAGCAGCCAAGCAGCCGGGACCCAGTACTTC
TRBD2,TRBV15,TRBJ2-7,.,CATSSLAGAYEQYF,TGTGCCACCAGCAGCCTAGCGGGGGCCTACGAGCAGTACTTC
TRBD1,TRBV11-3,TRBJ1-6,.,CASSPGQGNNSPLHF,TGTGCCAGCAGCCCTGGACAGGGAAATAATTCACCCCTCCACTTT
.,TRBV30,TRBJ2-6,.,CATDSGANVLTF,TGTGCCACCGACTCTGGGGCCAACGTCCTGACTTTC
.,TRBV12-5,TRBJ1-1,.,CASGFQGSNTEAFF,TGTGCTAGTGGTTTCCAGGGATCGAACACTGAAGCTTTCTTT
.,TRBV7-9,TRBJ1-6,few,CASSPRAGNSPLHF,TGTGCCAGCAGCCCCCGGGCGGGAAATTCACCCCTCCACTTT
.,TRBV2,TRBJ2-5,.,CATSTGPQETQYF,TGTGCCACCTCGACAGGACCCCAAGAGACCCAGTACTTC
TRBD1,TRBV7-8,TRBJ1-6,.,CASSLEGTGNSPLHF,TGTGCCAGCAGCTTAGAAGGGACAGGGAATTCACCCCTCCACTTT
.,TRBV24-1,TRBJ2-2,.,CATSDPSPTGELFF,TGTGCCACCAGTGACCCGTCCCCTACCGGGGAGCTGTTTTTT
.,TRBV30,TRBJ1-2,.,CAGRKVPLYGYTF,TGTGCCGGGCGTAAGGTTCCTCTCTATGGCTACACCTTC
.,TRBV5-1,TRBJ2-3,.,CASSLAKTGGTDTQYF,TGCGCCAGCAGCTTGGCCAAGACAGGAGGCACAGATACGCAGTATTTT
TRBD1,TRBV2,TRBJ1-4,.,CASSLGQNEKLFF,TGTGCCAGCAGCTTGGGACAGAATGAAAAACTGTTTTTT
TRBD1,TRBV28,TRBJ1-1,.,CASSSSGTGEYTEAFF,TGTGCCAGCAGTTCCTCCGGGACAGGAGAATACACTGAAGCTTTCTTT
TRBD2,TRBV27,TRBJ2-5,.,CASTPLAGARQETQYF,TGTGCCAGCACCCCTCTAGCGGGGGCACGACAAGAGACCCAGTACTTC
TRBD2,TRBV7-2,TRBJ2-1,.,CASSYLRTSGRGNEQFF,TGTGCCAGCAGCTACCTTCGGACTAGCGGGAGGGGCAATGAGCAGTTCTTC
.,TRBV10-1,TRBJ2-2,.,CASSEWGGSNTGELFF,TGCGCCAGCAGTGAGTGGGGGGGCTCGAACACCGGGGAGCTGTTTTTT
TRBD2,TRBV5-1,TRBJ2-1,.,CASSLGSSGLNEQFF,TGCGCCAGCAGCTTGGGTTCTAGCGGGTTAAATGAGCAGTTCTTC
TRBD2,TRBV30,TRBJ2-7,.,CAWTSGSFDEQYF,TGTGCCTGGACCAGCGGGAGTTTCGACGAGCAGTACTTC
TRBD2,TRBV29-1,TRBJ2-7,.,CSSGGGPHEQYF,TGCAGCTCGGGGGGGGGACCCCACGAGCAGTACTTC
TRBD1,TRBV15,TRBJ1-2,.,CATSSRDRGPKNYGYTF,TGTGCCACCAGCAGTCGAGACAGGGGGCCCAAAAACTATGGCTACACCTTC
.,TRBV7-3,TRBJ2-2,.,CASRQPRGSGELFF,TGTGCCAGCAGACAACCCAGGGGTAGCGGGGAGCTGTTTTTT
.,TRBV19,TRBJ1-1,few,CASSPSGLSTEAFF,TGTGCCAGTAGTCCCTCAGGATTGAGTACTGAAGCTTTCTTT
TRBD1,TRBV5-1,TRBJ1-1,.,CASSYQGQGAWMNTEAFF,TGCGCCAGCAGCTACCAAGGACAGGGGGCTTGGATGAACACTGAAGCTTTCTTT
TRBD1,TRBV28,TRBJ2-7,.,CASSTGTVSSYEQYF,TGTGCCAGCAGCACCGGGACAGTCAGCTCCTACGAGCAGTACTTC
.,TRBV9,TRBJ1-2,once,CASSLDSGANYGYTF,TGTGCCAGCAGCCTCGACAGTGGAGCTAACTATGGCTACACCTTC
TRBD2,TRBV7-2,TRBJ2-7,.,CASSLMPAGSHEQYF,TGTGCCAGCAGCTTGATGCCAGCGGGATCCCACGAGCAGTACTTC